The 15 T cell receptor beta chains in this list originate from one sample, sequenced in a study of T-cell reconstitution after alpha-beta-depleted transplantation in children. Construction of the TCRbeta library involved unique molecular identifiers. MiXCR was run by TCRdb on the PCR reads, yielding one entry per CDR3 protein. The profile shows 500,000 to 600,000 distinct CDR3 sequences, roughly 18% of them singletons. Sequences were derived from PBMCs from the stem cell graft donor, sampled from the stem cell graft. The receptors derive from a human donor who donated a stem cell graft to a child with acute lymphoblastic leukemia.

This clonotype was recorded many times. The chain employs TRBV5-1 and TRBJ1-1; 7 nucleotides align to TRBD1. The trim removed 3 bases at V and 1 base at J, leaving 6 bases unmatched. The CDR3 is made up of 15 amino acids. Germline V gene lookup returns CDR1 SGHRS and CDR2 YFSETQ. CDR3 DNA: TGCGCCAGCAGCTATGAGGGGGCCGAGAACACTGAAGCTTTCTTT. Its protein is CASSYEGAENTEAFF. The variable domain in full, completed from reference TRBV5-1 and TRBJ1-1, reads KAGVTQTPRYLIKTRGQQVTLSCSPISGHRSVSWYQQTPGQGLQFLFEYFSETQRNKGNFPGRFSGRQFSNSRSEMNVSTLELGDSALYLCASSYEGAENTEAFFGQGTRLTVV.

Concerning this clonotype itself: A much larger clone differs by one base, so this may be a read error. This chain joins TRBV27 and TRBJ2-7; D is unclear. The CDR3 extends over 12 amino acids. The germline CDR1 and CDR2 sequences are MNHEY and SMNVEV (reference sequence). V was cut by 6 bases and J by 0 bases, with 6 bases left in between. The CDR3 here is CASRPVSYEQYF. CDR3 bases: TGTGCCAGCAGACCCGTCTCCTACGAGCAGTACTTC.

This clonotype was found a few times. The gene calls are TRBV5-1 and TRBJ2-1, with TRBD2 matching 14 bases. The CDR3 covers 19 residues. Germline CDR1 reads SGHRS; CDR2 reads YFSETQ. The J segment lost 0 bases and the V segment lost 7 bases, leaving 12 bases of the junction unmatched. In DNA form, the CDR3 reads TGCGCCAGCCGTACGACGGGACTAGCGGGAGAGAGCTCCTACAATGAGCAGTTCTTC. It codes for CASRTTGLAGESSYNEQFF.

The chain recombines TRBV7-8 with TRBJ1-1; the D is unclear. The CDR3 is made up of 16 amino acids. V lost 1 base and J 0 bases, leaving 12 bases between the germline ends. Per germline, CDR1 SGHVS and CDR2 FQNEAQ. The CDR3 is CASSLDGGIMNTEAFF. The DNA of the CDR3 is TGTGCCAGCAGCTTAGACGGAGGGATCATGAACACTGAAGCTTTCTTT.

In its sample, this clonotype was seen a few times. The gene calls are TRBV25-1 and TRBJ1-3; D uncertain. The germline V gene has CDR1 MGHDK and CDR2 SYGVNS. The length of the CDR3 is 14 residues. Trimming took off 10 bases at V and 2 bases at J, with 15 bases between the two ends. The CDR3 region is CATSGSRTGNTIYF. The CDR3 DNA is TGTGCCACCTCAGGTTCTAGGACTGGAAACACCATATATTTT.

The sample holds a few counts of this clonotype. V gene TRBV9 combines with J gene TRBJ2-5, with 9 bases that match TRBD2. Germline V gene sequence: CDR1 SGDLS, CDR2 YYNGEE. V was pared by 0 bases and J by 1 base, with 4 bases of the junction left unmatched. There are 16 residues in the CDR3. This CDR3 is CASSVGIAGAQETQYF. DNA of the CDR3: TGTGCCAGCAGCGTAGGAATAGCGGGAGCCCAAGAGACCCAGTACTTC.

V usage is TRBV12-3 or TRBV12-4 and J usage is TRBJ2-1; 12 nucleotides agree with TRBD2. The CDR3 loop spans 16 amino acids. Trimming took 5 bases from V and 3 from J; bases not matched to a gene: 5. The CDR3 is CASSPRTSGIYNEQFF. CDR3 nucleotide sequence: TGTGCCAGCAGTCCGCGGACTAGCGGGATCTACAATGAGCAGTTCTTC.

This clonotype was picked up a small number of times. The V call is TRBV15, the J call TRBJ2-4; D is possibly TRBD1 (6 bases). Trimming removed 3 bases from V and 0 bases from J, with 12 bases in between. This CDR3 region has 16 residues. Germline CDR1 and CDR2: LNHNV and YYDKDF (reference sequence). CDR3 region: CATSRGTLLAKNIQYF. As DNA, the CDR3 is TGTGCCACCAGCAGGGGGACACTTTTAGCCAAAAACATTCAGTACTTC.

The V and J genes are TRBV27 and TRBJ2-3, with 10 bases fitting TRBD1. The CDR3 is made up of 15 amino acids. The ends lost 3 bases at V and 5 bases at J; junction bases unmatched: 5. In germline, CDR1 is MNHEY, CDR2 SMNVEV (reference sequence). The CDR3: CASSFETGGLDTQYF. The CDR3 DNA follows: TGTGCCAGCAGTTTCGAGACAGGGGGCCTAGATACGCAGTATTTT.

This clonotype was observed a handful of times. The rearrangement links TRBV20-1 to TRBJ1-1; D ambiguous. The ends were cut back, 2 bases at V and 2 bases at J, with 24 bases in the middle. The CDR3 runs to 18 residues. Germline CDR1 and CDR2: DFQATT and SNEGSKA (reference sequence). CDR3 region: CSARRDFWKARGNTEAFF. For the CDR3, the DNA is TGCAGTGCTAGAAGGGATTTCTGGAAGGCCCGAGGAAACACTGAAGCTTTCTTT.

V and J are TRBV15 and TRBJ2-1, with a possible D match to TRBD1 (5 bases). The CDR3 has 11 residues. Deletions cut 3 bases from V and 10 bases from J, with 7 bases between. Germline CDR1 is LNHNV and CDR2 is YYDKDF (reference sequence). The DNA of the CDR3 is TGTGCCACCAGCAGCAGGGCGGAGCAGTTCTTC. The encoded protein is CATSSRAEQFF.

This clonotype has only a few counts. The chain carries TRBV28 and TRBJ2-3; 9 positions match TRBD2. The CDR3 is 16 amino acids. CDR1 is MDHEN and CDR2 is SYDVKM in the germline V gene. V lost 6 bases and J lost 8; bases outside the gene matches: 15. This chain's CDR3 is CASSPGVAGVYGTQYF. As DNA, the CDR3 is TGTGCCAGCAGCCCCGGGGTAGCGGGAGTCTATGGTACGCAGTATTTT.

This clonotype was observed a few times. The chain couples TRBV7-9 to TRBJ2-4; unclear D gene. The CDR3 is 16 residues long. Per the germline V gene, CDR1 is SEHNR and CDR2 is FQNEAQ (reference sequence). V was pared by 2 bases and J by 2 bases, with 13 bases between. The CDR3 coding sequence is TGTGCCAGCAGCTTACCCAGCAAAGTCCCCAAAAACATTCAGTACTTC. Translation gives CASSLPSKVPKNIQYF. Full variable domain (remainder filled in from reference TRBV7-9 and TRBJ2-4): DTGVSQNPRHKITKRGQNVTFRCDPISEHNRLYWYRQTLGQGPEFLTYFQNEAQLEKSRLLSDRFSAERPKGSFSTLEIQRTEQGDSAMYLCASSLPSKVPKNIQYFGAGTRLSVL.

This rearrangement joins TRBV20-1 to TRBJ2-3; D perhaps matches TRBD2 (6 bases). Germline-derived CDR1 and CDR2 are DFQATT and SNEGSKA (reference sequence). Trimming took off 5 bases at V and 1 base at J, with 10 bases between the two ends. This CDR3 is built from 13 residues. The chain's CDR3 is CSADTGGTDTQYF. CDR3 coding DNA: TGCAGTGCTGATACGGGGGGCACAGATACGCAGTATTTT.

The chain has TRBV5-1 and TRBJ2-1; TRBD1 is a possible D gene (6 bases). CDR1 is SGHRS, CDR2 YFSETQ, per germline. The ends were cut back, 0 bases at V and 5 bases at J, with 12 bases in the middle. The CDR3 runs 15 residues. CDR3 amino acids: CASSLAGTPNNEQFF. The CDR3 bases are TGCGCCAGCAGCTTGGCCGGGACACCTAACAATGAGCAGTTCTTC. Full variable domain (rest looked up from reference TRBV5-1 and TRBJ2-1): KAGVTQTPRYLIKTRGQQVTLSCSPISGHRSVSWYQQTPGQGLQFLFEYFSETQRNKGNFPGRFSGRQFSNSRSEMNVSTLELGDSALYLCASSLAGTPNNEQFFGPGTRLTVL.